The 28 T cell receptor beta chains listed next were all sequenced from one sample in a study of T cells of healthy individuals. MiXCR, run by TCRdb on the 5' RACE reads, gives a single entry per CDR3 protein. The sample has 60,000 to 75,000 distinct CDR3 sequences; 15% to 20% are singletons. The receptor source for this set is a human donor in good health.

This clonotype was found a few times. This chain links TRBV6-1 with TRBJ2-7; 8 nucleotides align to TRBD1. With 1 base clipped from V and 4 bases from J, the junction kept 3 bases outside the gene matches. This CDR3 region has 14 residues. CDR1 is MNHNS and CDR2 is SASEGT in the germline V gene. CDR3 residues: CASSEGTGRYEQYF. The CDR3 nucleotides are TGTGCCAGCAGTGAAGGGACAGGGCGATACGAGCAGTACTTC.

The V gene is TRBV5-1, the J gene TRBJ2-1; 7 bases are shared with TRBD2. The ends lost 4 bases at V and 0 bases at J; junction bases unmatched: 10. CDR1 and CDR2 (germline): SGHRS, YFSETQ. The length of the CDR3 is 17 residues. The CDR3 protein is CASSPGLGGSSYNEQFF. For the CDR3, the DNA is TGCGCCAGCAGCCCTGGTTTAGGCGGGAGCTCCTACAATGAGCAGTTCTTC.

This clonotype showed up just a few times. The chain couples TRBV7-3 to TRBJ1-3; D perhaps matches TRBD1 (5 bases). Germline lookup yields CDR1 SGHTA and CDR2 FQGTGA. The CDR3 runs to 13 residues. V lost 4 bases and J 3 bases, leaving 7 bases between the germline ends. The DNA for the CDR3 is TGTGCCAGCAGCTCAGGGAATGGAAACACCATATATTTT. This encodes CASSSGNGNTIYF.

In this sample, this clonotype turned up many times. This chain uses TRBV6-5 with TRBJ2-1; possible D gene TRBD1, 6 bases. Between the trimmed V and J ends, which lost 2 bases and 5 bases, there was a span of 19 bases. The CDR3 covers 17 residues. Germline V gene lookup returns CDR1 MNHEY and CDR2 SVGAGI. For the CDR3, the DNA is TGTGCCAGCAGTTACACCCCGGGACACTCACAGGACAATGAGCAGTTCTTC. Its protein is CASSYTPGHSQDNEQFF.

This clonotype was seen at least ten times. This chain joins TRBV27 and TRBJ1-5, with D perhaps TRBD1 (6 bases). There are 14 residues in the CDR3. Per the germline V gene, CDR1 is MNHEY and CDR2 is SMNVEV (reference sequence). Deletions cut 8 bases from V and 0 bases from J, with 11 bases between. The CDR3 coding sequence is TGTGCCAGCCAGGGGCGTTATAGCAATCAGCCCCAGCATTTT. It translates to CASQGRYSNQPQHF.

This clonotype was picked up many times. V and J are TRBV7-9 and TRBJ2-7; a possible D gene is TRBD1 (5 bases). The germline CDR1 and CDR2 sequences are SEHNR and FQNEAQ (reference sequence). This CDR3 is 15 amino acids long. With 3 bases removed from V and 7 bases from J, the gap between germline ends came to 19 bases. In DNA form, the CDR3 reads TGTGCCAGCAGCTTGGATGCCCCGTGGGGCAGGGAGCAGTACTTC. Translating it yields CASSLDAPWGREQYF.

The chain is built from TRBV10-3 and TRBJ1-2, with TRBD1 identical over 10 bases. The germline V gene has CDR1 ENHRY and CDR2 SYGVKD. CDR3 size: 13 residues. After removal of 2 bases from V and 6 bases from J, the junction contained 0 bases not matched to a gene. CDR3 bases: TGTGCCATCAGTGAGGGGACAGGGGATGGCTACACCTTC. Amino acid sequence: CAISEGTGDGYTF.

This clonotype showed up many times. The chain links TRBV29-1 to TRBJ2-7; D not resolved. Germline V gene sequence: CDR1 SQVTM, CDR2 ANQGSEA. This CDR3 comprises 14 residues. Between the trimmed V and J ends, which lost 4 bases and 0 bases, there was a span of 13 bases. CDR3 residues: CSVVPAGSSYEQYF. DNA of the CDR3: TGCAGCGTTGTGCCTGCAGGAAGCTCCTACGAGCAGTACTTC.

The chain combines TRBV2 with TRBJ2-1, with D possibly matching TRBD2 (6 bases). Germline V gene lookup returns CDR1 SNHLY and CDR2 FYNNEI. Trimming shortened V by 8 bases and J by 5 bases, and 13 bases separated the two germline ends. The CDR3 extends over 13 amino acids. The CDR3 loop reads CASGEDWNNEQFF. The CDR3 nucleotides read TGTGCCAGCGGGGAGGACTGGAACAATGAGCAGTTCTTC.

There are a few counts of this clonotype. This rearrangement joins TRBV6-4 to TRBJ2-1; D perhaps matches TRBD1 (6 bases). Germline CDR1 and CDR2: MRHNA and SNTAGT. V was cut by 10 bases and J by 6 bases, with 16 bases left in between. This CDR3 contains 13 residues. For the CDR3, the DNA is TGTGCCACCTCCAGGGGTGAGGGCAATGAGCAGTTCTTC. Protein product: CATSRGEGNEQFF.

This clonotype came up many times. V gene TRBV18 combines with J gene TRBJ1-4; D gene unclear. V was shortened by 5 bases and J by 6 bases, with 10 bases between the two germline ends. The CDR3 loop spans 13 amino acids. CDR1 and CDR2 (germline): KGHSH, LQKENI. The CDR3 reads CASSKSTDEKLFF. The CDR3 region has the DNA TGTGCCAGCTCAAAGTCGACGGATGAAAAACTGTTTTTT.

The rearrangement links TRBV7-2 to TRBJ1-1; no clear D gene. This CDR3 is 14 amino acids long. Germline-derived CDR1 and CDR2 are SGHTA and FQGNSA. The V and J ends lost 2 bases and 0 bases respectively, with 7 bases between them. CDR3 amino acids: CASSLRNLNTEAFF. The CDR3 DNA follows: TGTGCCAGCAGCTTACGCAACCTGAACACTGAAGCTTTCTTT.

V and J are TRBV5-5 and TRBJ2-2; 7 bases fit TRBD1. This CDR3 is built from 15 residues. Trimming removed 4 bases from V and 2 bases from J; junction bases left unmatched: 5. Germline values: CDR1 SGHKS, CDR2 YYEKEE (reference sequence). The CDR3 DNA reads as TGTGCCAGCAGCGCCCGACAGGGAAACACCGGGGAGCTGTTTTTT. Translating gives CASSARQGNTGELFF.

This clonotype has ten or more counts. As DNA, the CDR3 is TGTGCCAGCAGTGATAGCGTCGGAATCACGGAGACCCAGTACTTC. Translating gives CASSDSVGITETQYF. The genes are TRBV2 and TRBJ2-5; perhaps TRBD2 as D (5 bases). Deletions cut 3 bases from V and 5 bases from J, with 16 bases between. Looked up from germline, CDR1 is SNHLY and CDR2 is FYNNEI. CDR3 length: 15 amino acids. Filled out from reference TRBV2 and TRBJ2-5, the complete variable domain reads EPEVTQTPSHQVTQMGQEVILRCVPISNHLYFYWYRQILGQKVEFLVSFYNNEISEKSEIFDDQFSVERPDGSNFTLKIRSTKLEDSAMYFCASSDSVGITETQYFGPGTRLLVL.

This clonotype was seen repeatedly, ten times or more. J is TRBJ2-5 and V is TRBV19; TRBD1 matches 10 bases. CDR1 LNHDA and CDR2 SQIVND come from the germline V gene (reference sequence). Trimming cost V 3 bases and J 5 bases; bases outside gene matches: 3. This CDR3 has 14 amino acids. Here the CDR3 DNA reads TGTGCCAGTAGTATGGACAGGGGGGCGGAGACCCAGTACTTC. It yields the protein CASSMDRGAETQYF.

The chain links TRBV28 to TRBJ1-5; 8 nucleotides align to TRBD1. V gave up 8 bases and J gave up 2 bases; unmatched junction bases: 8. This CDR3 region has 15 residues. In germline, CDR1 is MDHEN, CDR2 SYDVKM. CDR3 DNA: TGTGCCAGCCGTACCGGACAGGGTGGCAATCAGCCCCAGCATTTT. Residues: CASRTGQGGNQPQHF.

This clonotype was seen a few times. The chain is built from TRBV28 and TRBJ1-5; D is perhaps TRBD1 (5 bases). The CDR3 runs to 16 residues. Trimming stripped 2 bases from V and 3 bases from J, with 14 bases between. Per germline, CDR1 MDHEN and CDR2 SYDVKM. The chain's CDR3 is CASSLARQGYNQPQHF. Written as DNA, the CDR3 is TGTGCCAGCAGTTTAGCTCGGCAGGGCTACAATCAGCCCCAGCATTTT.

The genes are TRBV12-5 and TRBJ1-3; possible D gene TRBD1, 6 bases. The CDR3 has 16 residues. The V end was cut by 1 base, the J end by 1 base, with 11 bases between. CDR1 is LGHNT and CDR2 is FRNRAP in the germline V gene. This CDR3 reads CASGLGTGLSGNTIYF. Here the CDR3 DNA reads TGTGCTAGTGGTTTGGGCACAGGGCTGTCTGGAAACACCATATATTTT.

This clonotype showed up just a few times. J is TRBJ2-7 and V is TRBV23-1; the match to TRBD1 covers 8 bases. TRBV23-1 is known as an ORF, though its function is uncertain. Trimming at V came to 2 bases and at J to 2 bases, leaving 8 bases not matched to a gene. The CDR3 has 16 amino acids. The CDR3 reads CASSQPRTGTPYEQYF. CDR3 coding DNA: TGCGCCAGCAGTCAACCCCGGACAGGGACACCCTACGAGCAGTACTTC.

This clonotype was observed a few times. The chain uses TRBV11-3 and TRBJ2-2; possible D gene TRBD1, 6 bases. Germline V lookup: CDR1 SGHNT, CDR2 YENEEA. V lost 3 bases to trimming and J lost 5 bases, with 13 bases between them. The CDR3 consists of 15 residues. In DNA form, the CDR3 reads TGTGCCAGCAGCTTCCTGACAGGTGGAACCGGGGAGCTGTTTTTT. Translated: CASSFLTGGTGELFF. The full variable domain, rest sourced from reference TRBV11-3 and TRBJ2-2, is EAGVVQSPRYKIIEKKQPVAFWCNPISGHNTLYWYLQNLGQGPELLIRYENEEAVDDSQLPKDRFSAERLKGVDSTLKIQPAELGDSAVYLCASSFLTGGTGELFFGEGSRLTVL.

This clonotype was seen at least ten times. The V gene is TRBV20-1, the J gene TRBJ1-2; no firm D call. Trimming took 4 bases from V and 4 from J, leaving 13 bases between them. Germline V gene sequence: CDR1 DFQATT, CDR2 SNEGSKA (reference sequence). The length of the CDR3 is 13 residues. The CDR3 nucleotides read TGCAGTGCTACTTCCGGAACTTTCTATGGCTACACCTTC. This gives the protein CSATSGTFYGYTF.

The chain links TRBV27 to TRBJ1-5, with a possible D match to TRBD1 (5 bases). The CDR3 runs 17 residues. V was shortened by 1 base and J by 7 bases, with 20 bases between the two germline ends. Germline CDR1 MNHEY, CDR2 SMNVEV (reference sequence). The CDR3 DNA reads as TGTGCCAGCAGTTTATTTGGGGGAGGCAGGGTAGAACAGCCCCAGCATTTT. This sequence encodes CASSLFGGGRVEQPQHF.

This clonotype occurred once. The rearrangement uses TRBV5-6 and TRBJ1-5, with D possibly being TRBD1 (5 bases). The CDR3 runs to 15 residues. CDR1 and CDR2 from the germline V gene are SGHDT and YYEEEE. V was shortened by 0 bases and J by 0 bases, with 7 bases between the two germline ends. The CDR3 DNA reads TGTGCCAGCAGCTTGGGACAGCATAGCAATCAGCCCCAGCATTTT. Its translation is CASSLGQHSNQPQHF.

The gene calls are TRBV7-2 and TRBJ2-7; D is possibly TRBD1 (6 bases). CDR3 length equals 14 residues. V was trimmed by 2 bases and J by 2 bases, leaving 10 bases between them. CDR1 SGHTA and CDR2 FQGNSA come from the germline V gene. In nucleotides, the CDR3 is TGTGCCAGCAGCTTAACAGGGTGGACCTACGAGCAGTACTTC. Its translation is CASSLTGWTYEQYF. Looking up the rest from reference TRBV7-2 and TRBJ2-7 gives the full variable domain: GAGVSQSPSNKVTEKGKDVELRCDPISGHTALYWYRQSLGQGLEFLIYFQGNSAPDKSGLPSDRFSAERTGGSVSTLTIQRTQQEDSAVYLCASSLTGWTYEQYFGPGTRLTVT.

This clonotype was observed a handful of times. This chain connects TRBV28 to TRBJ2-5; maybe TRBD2 (5 bases). V dropped 7 bases and J dropped 7 bases, with 13 bases sitting between them. The CDR3 runs 12 residues. Germline V gene data show CDR1 as MDHEN and CDR2 as SYDVKM. CDR3 protein: CASNQVGGTQYF. DNA of the CDR3: TGTGCCAGCAATCAGGTCGGAGGGACCCAGTACTTC.

CDR3 nucleotides: TGTGCCAGCAGTTTTAGGACGGTCTTTGGCTACACCTTC. It translates to CASSFRTVFGYTF. V and J are TRBV12-3 or TRBV12-4 and TRBJ1-2; no definite D call. The CDR3 has 13 residues. Trimming removed 3 bases at V and 7 bases at J, with 12 bases between.

This clonotype occurred many times. The genes are TRBV12-5 and TRBJ2-7, with TRBD1 identical over 7 bases. Germline trimming cut 4 bases from V and 4 bases from J; bases unmatched to any gene: 7. CDR3 length equals 14 residues. Per the germline V gene, CDR1 is LGHNT and CDR2 is FRNRAP. In DNA, the CDR3 is TGTGCTAGTGGTTGGGGACAGTCAGTTTACGAGCAGTACTTC. This gives the protein CASGWGQSVYEQYF. The full variable domain, its missing parts supplied by reference TRBV12-5 and TRBJ2-7, is DARVTQTPRHKVTEMGQEVTMRCQPILGHNTVFWYRQTMMQGLELLAYFRNRAPLDDSGMPKDRFSAEMPDATLATLKIQPSEPRDSAVYFCASGWGQSVYEQYFGPGTRLTVT.

At least ten counts were recorded for this clonotype. The rearrangement links TRBV20-1 to TRBJ2-7; no reliable D call. Germline CDR1 reads DFQATT; CDR2 reads SNEGSKA (reference sequence). V was pared by 3 bases and J by 5 bases, with 17 bases between. The CDR3 extends over 14 amino acids. CDR3 in amino acids: CSARSGPPADEQYF. The CDR3 DNA follows: TGCAGTGCTAGGAGTGGGCCACCGGCGGACGAGCAGTACTTC.